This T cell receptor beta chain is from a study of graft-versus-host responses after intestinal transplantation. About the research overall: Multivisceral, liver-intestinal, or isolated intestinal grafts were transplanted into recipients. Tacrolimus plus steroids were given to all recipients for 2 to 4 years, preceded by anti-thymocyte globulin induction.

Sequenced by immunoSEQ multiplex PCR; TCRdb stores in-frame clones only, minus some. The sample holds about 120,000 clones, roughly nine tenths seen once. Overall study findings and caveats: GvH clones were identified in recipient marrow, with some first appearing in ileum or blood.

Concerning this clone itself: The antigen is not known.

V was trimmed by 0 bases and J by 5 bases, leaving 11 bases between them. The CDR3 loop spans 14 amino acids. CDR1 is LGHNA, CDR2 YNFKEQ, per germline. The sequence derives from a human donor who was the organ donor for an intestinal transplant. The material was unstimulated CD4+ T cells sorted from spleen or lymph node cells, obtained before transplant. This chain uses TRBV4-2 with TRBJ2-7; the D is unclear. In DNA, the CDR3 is TGTGCCAGCAGCCAAGAACGGCTAGACCACGAGCAGTACTTC. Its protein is CASSQERLDHEQYF.